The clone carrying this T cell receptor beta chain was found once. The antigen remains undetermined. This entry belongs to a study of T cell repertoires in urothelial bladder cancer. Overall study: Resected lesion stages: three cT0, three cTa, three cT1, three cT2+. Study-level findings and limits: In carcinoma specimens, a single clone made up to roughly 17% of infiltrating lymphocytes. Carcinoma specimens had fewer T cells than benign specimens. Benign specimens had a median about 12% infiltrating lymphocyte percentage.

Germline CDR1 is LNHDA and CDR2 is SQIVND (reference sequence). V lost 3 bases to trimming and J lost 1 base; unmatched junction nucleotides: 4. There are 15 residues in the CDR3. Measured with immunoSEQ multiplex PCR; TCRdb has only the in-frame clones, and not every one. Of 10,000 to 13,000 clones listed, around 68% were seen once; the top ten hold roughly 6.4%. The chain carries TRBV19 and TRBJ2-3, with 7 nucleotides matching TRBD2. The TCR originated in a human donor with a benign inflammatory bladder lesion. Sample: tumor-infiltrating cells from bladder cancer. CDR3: CASSILAGGTDTQYF. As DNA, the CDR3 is TGTGCCAGTAGTATTCTGGCGGGGGGCACAGATACGCAGTATTTT. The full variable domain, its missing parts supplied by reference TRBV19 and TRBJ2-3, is DGGITQSPKYLFRKEGQNVTLSCEQNLNHDAMYWYRQDPGQGLRLIYYSQIVNDFQKGDIAEGYSVSREKKESFPLTVTSAQKNPTAFYLCASSILAGGTDTQYFGPGTRLTVL.